This T cell receptor (beta chain) appears in the sequencing data of a study of blood T cell repertoires in COVID-19 (dated by TCRdb to about 2020). Regarding the research as a whole: The collaborator samples originated in the United States, Italy and Spain and spanned the acute and convalescent phases of COVID-19. The prospective study material was composed of cDNA or gDNA derived from T cells, B-cell-depleted T cells, or PBMCs. Subjects who had been exposed to COVID-19, were actively infected with it, or had recovered from it provided the deeply sampled blood TCRbeta repertoires that made up the dataset. The repertoires were released in a freely available public database intended as a resource for research on the immune response to SARS-CoV-2. Samples were obtained from the ongoing ImmuneRACE study (first 160 participants) and from approximately 1,200 subjects provided by 6 global collaborators. Sample metadata almost always included a de-identified subject ID, COVID-19 status, age in years and sex. HLA class I and class II types, where available, came from metadata supplied by the sample provider rather than from assay-based typing.

The immunoSEQ Assay, a bias-controlled multiplex PCR, was used to amplify TCRbeta CDR3 regions from genomic DNA. As for the original processing: The number of nucleated cells in each sample was estimated by amplification of reference gene primers within the assay. Sequence reads were collapsed and filtered to measure the absolute abundance of every unique TCRbeta CDR3 rearrangement. For each sample, productive Simpson clonality was calculated by taking the square root of Simpson's diversity index across productive rearrangements. Imported from immuneACCESS, the table was reduced by TCRdb to in-frame sequences with V and J called. These copies leave out some clones; in studies compared against another copy, an unresolved V gene accounts for under half, and the cause of the remainder is not known. From that table come the V and J calls and clone size; the DNA was used to work out D and trimming. For this sample the table gives under 75,000 clones, of which 70% to 90% were detected only once. The ten largest clones represent 18% of the sample.

Comments on this clone: Its antigen is not yet known. No base-level quality is on record; no much larger clone is a single base apart.

Each collaborating institution followed its own protocols to collect whole blood in K2EDTA tubes. Collaborator samples were shipped for TCRbeta analysis as frozen whole blood, isolated PBMCs, or DNA extracted from either sample type. In the germline V gene (reference sequence), CDR1 corresponds to SGHKS and CDR2 to YYEKEE. Trimming accounts for 5 bases at V and 0 bases at J, while the number of junction bases matched to no gene is 15. The CDR3 runs 18 residues from the cysteine to the phenylalanine. Solely the CDR3 DNA is kept, with 54 bases framed from the first base. Study-wide findings and limitations: How much clinical and demographic metadata was included differed by source and by participant, and the metadata was provided uncurated.

The chain uses TRBV5-5 and TRBJ2-3, with TRBD1 matching 7 junction bases. The receptor comes from a woman at least 80 years old with active COVID-19. The sequencing input was peripheral blood. The encoded CDR3 is CASSHRDRRSPSTDTQYF. The sequenced DNA: TGTGCCAGCAGTCACCGGGACAGACGATCCCCTAGCACAGATACGCAGTATTTT. Full variable domain (CDR3 extended with the reference TRBV5-5 and TRBJ2-3 proteins): DAGVTQSPTHLIKTRGQQVTLRCSPISGHKSVSWYQQVLGQGPQFIFQYYEKEERGRGNFPDRFSARQFPNYSSELNVNALLLGDSALYLCASSHRDRRSPSTDTQYFGPGTRLTVL.